The rows below give T cell receptor beta chains drawn from one sample of a study of cytomegalovirus exposure and HLA in healthy donors. The repertoire was sequenced with immunoSEQ multiplex PCR; TCRdb's copy has only in-frame clones and lacks some. In all, the sample yields approximately 120,000 clones. The sample taken for sequencing was PBMCs. The origin of the receptors is a woman between 55 and 75 years old in good health and CMV-seronegative. CDR3s include the opening cysteine and the closing phenylalanine or tryptophan. The D gene is left open where the match is weak.

D gene: .; J gene: TRBJ2-1; V gene: TRBV7-7; CDR3 protein: CASSPPRSGQFF; CDR3 DNA: TGTGCTAGCAGCCCACCTAGGAGTGGGCAGTTCTTC
D gene: .; J gene: TRBJ2-7; V gene: TRBV7-2; CDR3 protein: CASSTTRSATEQYF; CDR3 DNA: TGTGCCAGCAGCACGACTAGGTCCGCTACCGAGCAGTACTTC
D gene: .; J gene: TRBJ1-4; V gene: TRBV28; CDR3 protein: CASSLRYQGGGEKLFF; CDR3 DNA: TGTGCCAGCAGTTTACGGTACCAGGGAGGTGGTGAAAAACTGTTTTTT
D gene: TRBD1; J gene: TRBJ2-1; V gene: TRBV29-1; CDR3 protein: CSVGTGGYEQFF; CDR3 DNA: TGCAGCGTTGGGACAGGGGGCTATGAGCAGTTCTTC
D gene: TRBD2; J gene: TRBJ2-3; V gene: TRBV9; CDR3 protein: CASSPNSGGVRGTDTQYF; CDR3 DNA: TGTGCCAGCAGCCCTAATTCGGGGGGGGTTAGGGGCACAGATACGCAGTATTTT
D gene: TRBD1; J gene: TRBJ1-1; V gene: TRBV7-9; CDR3 protein: CASSKGDRLNTEAFF; CDR3 DNA: TGTGCCAGCAGCAAAGGGGACAGGCTGAACACTGAAGCTTTCTTT
D gene: .; J gene: TRBJ2-5; V gene: TRBV4-1; CDR3 protein: CASSQDKETQYF; CDR3 DNA: TGCGCCAGCAGCCAAGATAAAGAGACCCAGTACTTC
D gene: .; J gene: TRBJ2-7; V gene: TRBV28; CDR3 protein: CASAGAGETYEQYF; CDR3 DNA: TGTGCCAGCGCGGGGGCGGGAGAGACCTACGAGCAGTACTTC
D gene: TRBD1; J gene: TRBJ1-4; V gene: TRBV19; CDR3 protein: CASSIGQATNEKLFF; CDR3 DNA: TGTGCCAGTAGTATCGGACAGGCAACTAATGAAAAACTGTTTTTT
D gene: .; J gene: TRBJ2-5; V gene: TRBV7-9; CDR3 protein: CASSLSQGQETQYF; CDR3 DNA: TGTGCCAGCAGCTTAAGTCAGGGCCAAGAGACCCAGTACTTC
D gene: TRBD1; J gene: TRBJ2-4; V gene: TRBV30; CDR3 protein: CAWSTPGQGAKNIQYF; CDR3 DNA: TGTGCCTGGAGTACCCCGGGACAGGGAGCCAAAAACATTCAGTACTTC
D gene: .; J gene: TRBJ2-7; V gene: TRBV7-2; CDR3 protein: CASSWSLASYEQYF; CDR3 DNA: TGTGCCAGCAGCTGGTCACTAGCCTCCTACGAGCAGTACTTC
D gene: TRBD1; J gene: TRBJ2-1; V gene: TRBV28; CDR3 protein: CASRTYRDRESNEQFF; CDR3 DNA: TGTGCCAGCAGAACATACCGGGACAGGGAATCGAATGAGCAGTTCTTC
D gene: .; J gene: TRBJ1-4; V gene: TRBV10-2; CDR3 protein: CANQGSKVCEKLFF; CDR3 DNA: TGCGCCAACCAGGGCTCGAAGGTTTGTGAAAAACTGTTTTTT
D gene: .; J gene: TRBJ2-1; V gene: TRBV6-6; CDR3 protein: CASSYSSRPDEQFF; CDR3 DNA: TGTGCCAGCAGTTACTCCTCCCGTCCAGATGAGCAGTTCTTC
D gene: .; J gene: TRBJ2-7; V gene: TRBV4-1; CDR3 protein: CASSQGRAVSYEQYF; CDR3 DNA: TGCGCCAGCAGTCAAGGGCGGGCGGTCTCCTACGAGCAGTACTTC
D gene: .; J gene: TRBJ1-5; V gene: TRBV28; CDR3 protein: CASSLWGGDQPQHF; CDR3 DNA: TGTGCCAGCAGTTTATGGGGAGGAGATCAGCCCCAGCATTTT
D gene: .; J gene: TRBJ2-2; V gene: TRBV7-9; CDR3 protein: CASSLTWAGDNTGELFF; CDR3 DNA: TGTGCCAGCAGCTTAACGTGGGCGGGCGATAACACCGGGGAGCTGTTTTTT
D gene: TRBD1; J gene: TRBJ2-5; V gene: TRBV7-9; CDR3 protein: CASSSGGRERETQYF; CDR3 DNA: TGTGCCAGCAGCTCAGGGGGCAGGGAGCGTGAGACCCAGTACTTC
D gene: .; J gene: TRBJ2-7; V gene: TRBV19; CDR3 protein: CASGRRGGEQYF; CDR3 DNA: TGTGCCAGTGGTCGGCGGGGTGGCGAGCAGTACTTC